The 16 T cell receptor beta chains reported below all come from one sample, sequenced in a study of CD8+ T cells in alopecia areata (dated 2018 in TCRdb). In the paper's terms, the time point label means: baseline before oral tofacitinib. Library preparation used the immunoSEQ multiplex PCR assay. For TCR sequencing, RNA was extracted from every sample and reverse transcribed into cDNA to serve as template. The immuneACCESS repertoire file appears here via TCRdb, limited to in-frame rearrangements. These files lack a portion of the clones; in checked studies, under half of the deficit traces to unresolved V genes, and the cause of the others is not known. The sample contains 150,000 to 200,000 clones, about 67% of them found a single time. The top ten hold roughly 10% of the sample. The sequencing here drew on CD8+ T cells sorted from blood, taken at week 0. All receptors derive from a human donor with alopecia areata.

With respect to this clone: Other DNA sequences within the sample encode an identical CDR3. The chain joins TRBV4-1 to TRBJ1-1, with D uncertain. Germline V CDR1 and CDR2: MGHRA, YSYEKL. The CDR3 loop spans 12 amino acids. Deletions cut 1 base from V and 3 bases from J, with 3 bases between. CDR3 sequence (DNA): TGCGCCAGCAGCCAAGGCGACACTGAAGCTTTCTTT. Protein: CASSQGDTEAFF.

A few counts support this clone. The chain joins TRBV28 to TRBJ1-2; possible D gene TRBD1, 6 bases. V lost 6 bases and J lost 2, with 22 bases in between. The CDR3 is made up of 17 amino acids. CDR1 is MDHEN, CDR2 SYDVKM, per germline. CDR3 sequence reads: CASSSPVRGGLNYGYTF. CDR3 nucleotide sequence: TGTGCCAGCAGCTCCCCAGTCAGGGGAGGCCTCAACTATGGCTACACCTTC.

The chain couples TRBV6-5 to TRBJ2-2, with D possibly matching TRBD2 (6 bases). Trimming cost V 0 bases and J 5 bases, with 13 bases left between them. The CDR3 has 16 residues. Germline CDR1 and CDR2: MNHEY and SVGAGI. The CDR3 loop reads CASSYSPGGSTGELFF. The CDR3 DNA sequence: TGTGCCAGCAGTTACTCCCCCGGGGGTTCAACCGGGGAGCTGTTTTTT.

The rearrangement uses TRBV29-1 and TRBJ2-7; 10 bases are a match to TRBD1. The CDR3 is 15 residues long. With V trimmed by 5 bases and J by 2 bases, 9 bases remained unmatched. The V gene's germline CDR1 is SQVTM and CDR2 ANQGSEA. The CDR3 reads CSVTMTGTGAYEQYF. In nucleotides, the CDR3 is TGCAGCGTTACCATGACCGGGACAGGGGCCTACGAGCAGTACTTC.

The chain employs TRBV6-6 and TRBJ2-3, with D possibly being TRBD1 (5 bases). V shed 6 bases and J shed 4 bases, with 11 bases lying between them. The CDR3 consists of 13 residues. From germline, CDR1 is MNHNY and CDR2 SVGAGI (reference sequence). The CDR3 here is CASRGAWADTQYF. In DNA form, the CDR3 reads TGTGCCAGCAGAGGGGCGTGGGCAGATACGCAGTATTTT.

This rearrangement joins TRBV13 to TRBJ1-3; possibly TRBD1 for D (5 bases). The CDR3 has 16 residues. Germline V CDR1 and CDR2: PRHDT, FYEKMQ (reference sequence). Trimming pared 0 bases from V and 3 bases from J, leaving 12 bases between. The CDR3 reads CASSLGRGMGGNTIYF. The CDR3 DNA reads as TGTGCCAGCAGCTTAGGCCGGGGGATGGGTGGAAACACCATATATTTT.

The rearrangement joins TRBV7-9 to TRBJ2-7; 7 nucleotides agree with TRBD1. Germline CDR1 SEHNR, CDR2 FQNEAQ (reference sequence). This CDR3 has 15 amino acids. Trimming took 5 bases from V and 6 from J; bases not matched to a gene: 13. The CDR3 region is CASSPLTSDRTEQYF. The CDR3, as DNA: TGTGCCAGCAGCCCCCTTACTTCGGACAGGACCGAGCAGTACTTC.

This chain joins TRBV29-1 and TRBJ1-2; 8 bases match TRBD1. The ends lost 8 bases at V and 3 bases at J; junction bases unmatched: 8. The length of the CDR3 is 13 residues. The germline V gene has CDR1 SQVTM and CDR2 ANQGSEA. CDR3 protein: CSSGQGTDYGYTF. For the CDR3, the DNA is TGCAGCTCCGGACAGGGAACGGACTATGGCTACACCTTC.

CDR3 in amino acids: CARFPGPNTEAFF. CDR3 sequence (DNA): TGTGCCAGGTTCCCGGGGCCCAACACTGAAGCTTTCTTT. The J gene is TRBJ1-1, the V gene TRBV2; tentative D call: TRBD1 (5 bases). The CDR3 contains 13 residues. Germline V gives CDR1 SNHLY, CDR2 FYNNEI. V lost 9 bases and J 2 bases, leaving 13 bases between the germline ends.

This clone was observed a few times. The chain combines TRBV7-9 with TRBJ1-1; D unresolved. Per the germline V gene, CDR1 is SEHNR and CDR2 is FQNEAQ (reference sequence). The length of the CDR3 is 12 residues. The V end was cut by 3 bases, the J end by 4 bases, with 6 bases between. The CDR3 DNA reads TGTGCCAGCAGCTTTGAGAGCACTGAAGCTTTCTTT. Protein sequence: CASSFESTEAFF.

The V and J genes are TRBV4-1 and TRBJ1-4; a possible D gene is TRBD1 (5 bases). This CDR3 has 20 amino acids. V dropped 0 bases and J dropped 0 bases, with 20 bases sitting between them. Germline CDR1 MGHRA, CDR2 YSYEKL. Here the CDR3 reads CASSQDGNRKGSATNEKLFF. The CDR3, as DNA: TGCGCCAGCAGCCAAGATGGGAACAGGAAGGGCAGCGCAACTAATGAAAAACTGTTTTTT.

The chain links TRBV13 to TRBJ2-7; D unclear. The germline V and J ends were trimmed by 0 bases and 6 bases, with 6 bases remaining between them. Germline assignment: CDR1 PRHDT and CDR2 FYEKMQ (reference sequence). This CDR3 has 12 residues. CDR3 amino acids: CASSLGGSEQYF. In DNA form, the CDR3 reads TGTGCCAGCAGCTTAGGGGGCTCCGAGCAGTACTTC.

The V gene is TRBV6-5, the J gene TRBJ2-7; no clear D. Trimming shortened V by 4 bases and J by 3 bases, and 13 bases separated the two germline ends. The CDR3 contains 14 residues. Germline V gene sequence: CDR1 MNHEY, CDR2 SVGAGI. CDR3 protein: CASSSDGQSYEQYF. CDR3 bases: TGTGCCAGCAGTTCAGATGGGCAGAGCTACGAGCAGTACTTC.

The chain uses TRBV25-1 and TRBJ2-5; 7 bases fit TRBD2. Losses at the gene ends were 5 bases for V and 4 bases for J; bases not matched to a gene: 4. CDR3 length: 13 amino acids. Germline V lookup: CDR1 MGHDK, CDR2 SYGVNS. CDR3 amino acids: CASSSGGLETQYF. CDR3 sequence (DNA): TGTGCCAGCAGTTCCGGGGGGTTAGAGACCCAGTACTTC. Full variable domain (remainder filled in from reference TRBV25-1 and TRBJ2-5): EADIYQTPRYLVIGTGKKITLECSQTMGHDKMYWYQQDPGMELHLIHYSYGVNSTEKGDLSSESTVSRIRTEHFPLTLESARPSHTSQYLCASSSGGLETQYFGPGTRLLVL.

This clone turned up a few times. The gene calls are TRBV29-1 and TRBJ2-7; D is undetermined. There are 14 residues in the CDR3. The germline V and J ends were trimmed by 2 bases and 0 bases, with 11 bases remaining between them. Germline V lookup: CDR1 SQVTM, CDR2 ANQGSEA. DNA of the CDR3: TGCAGCGTTGAACCGGCATCGGGCTCCTACGAGCAGTACTTC. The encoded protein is CSVEPASGSYEQYF.

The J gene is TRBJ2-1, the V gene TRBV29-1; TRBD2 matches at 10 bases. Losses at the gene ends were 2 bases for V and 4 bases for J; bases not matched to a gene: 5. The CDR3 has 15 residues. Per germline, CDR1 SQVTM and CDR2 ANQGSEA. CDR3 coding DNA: TGCAGCGTTGAATCTGGACTAGCGGCATACAATGAGCAGTTCTTC. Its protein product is CSVESGLAAYNEQFF.